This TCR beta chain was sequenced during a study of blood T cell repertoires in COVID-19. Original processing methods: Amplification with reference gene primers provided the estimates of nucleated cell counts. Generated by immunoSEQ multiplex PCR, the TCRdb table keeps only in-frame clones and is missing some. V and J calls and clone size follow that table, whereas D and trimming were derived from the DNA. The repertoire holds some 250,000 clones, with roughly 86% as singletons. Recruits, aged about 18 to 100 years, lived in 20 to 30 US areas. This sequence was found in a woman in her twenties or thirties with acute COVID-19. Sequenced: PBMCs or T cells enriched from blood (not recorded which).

CDR3 amino acids: CASSSMAGSTDTQYF. The CDR3 DNA reads as TGTGCCAGCAGCTCAATGGCGGGTAGCACAGATACGCAGTATTTT. J is TRBJ2-3 and V is TRBV7-7; TRBD2 is a possible D gene (5 bases). The V end was cut by 4 bases, the J end by 0 bases, with 11 bases between. There are 15 residues in the CDR3. Germline V CDR1 and CDR2: SSHAT, FNYEAQ (reference sequence).